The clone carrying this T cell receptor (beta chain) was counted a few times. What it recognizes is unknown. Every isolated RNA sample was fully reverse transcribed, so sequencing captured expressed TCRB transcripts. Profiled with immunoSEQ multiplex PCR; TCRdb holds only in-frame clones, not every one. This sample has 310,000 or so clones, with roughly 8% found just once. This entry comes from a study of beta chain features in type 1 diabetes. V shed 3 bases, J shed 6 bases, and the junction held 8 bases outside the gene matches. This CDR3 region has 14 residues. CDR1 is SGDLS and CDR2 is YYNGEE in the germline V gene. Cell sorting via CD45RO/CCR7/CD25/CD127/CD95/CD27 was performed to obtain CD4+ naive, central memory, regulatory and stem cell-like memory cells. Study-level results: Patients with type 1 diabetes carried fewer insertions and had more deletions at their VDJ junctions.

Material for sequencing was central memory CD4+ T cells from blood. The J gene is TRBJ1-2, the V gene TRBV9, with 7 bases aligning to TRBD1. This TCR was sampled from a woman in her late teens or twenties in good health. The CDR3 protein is CASSAGGQVNGYTF. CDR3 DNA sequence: TGTGCCAGCAGCGCCGGAGGACAGGTCAATGGCTACACCTTC.